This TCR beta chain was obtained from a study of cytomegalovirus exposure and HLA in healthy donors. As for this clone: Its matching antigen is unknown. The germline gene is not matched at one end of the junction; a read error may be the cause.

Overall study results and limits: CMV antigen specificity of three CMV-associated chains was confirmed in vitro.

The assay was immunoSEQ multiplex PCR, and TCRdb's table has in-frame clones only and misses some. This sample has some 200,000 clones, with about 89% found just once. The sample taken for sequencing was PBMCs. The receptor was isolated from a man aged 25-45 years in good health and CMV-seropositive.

The CDR3: CVSRQGASEAFF. The CDR3 DNA follows: TGTGTCAGCAGGCAGGGGGCCTCTGAAGCTTTCTTT. The V call is TRBV27, the J call TRBJ1-1, with TRBD1 matching 8 bases. Looked up from germline, CDR1 is MNHEY and CDR2 is SMNVEV (reference sequence). The CDR3 totals 12 residues.